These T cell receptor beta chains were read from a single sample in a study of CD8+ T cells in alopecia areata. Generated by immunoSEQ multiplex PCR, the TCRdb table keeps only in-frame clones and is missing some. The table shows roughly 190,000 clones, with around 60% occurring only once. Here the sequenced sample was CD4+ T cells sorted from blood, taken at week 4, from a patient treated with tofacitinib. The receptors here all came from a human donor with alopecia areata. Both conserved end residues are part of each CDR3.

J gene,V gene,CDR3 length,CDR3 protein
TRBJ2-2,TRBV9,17,CASSVEGLAGNTGELFF
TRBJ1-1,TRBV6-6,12,CATTRMNTEAFF
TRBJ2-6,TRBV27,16,CASMRTGGSGANVLTF
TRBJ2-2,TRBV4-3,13,CASSPHRAGELFF
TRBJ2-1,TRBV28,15,CASSFQSGRGNEQFF
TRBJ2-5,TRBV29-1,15,CSVRTGAGIQETQYF
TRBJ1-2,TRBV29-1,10,CSVAEDGYTF
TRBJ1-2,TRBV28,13,CASSLESNYGYTF
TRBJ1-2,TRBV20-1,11,CSIGQGQGYTF
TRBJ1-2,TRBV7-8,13,CASSRDRNYGYTF
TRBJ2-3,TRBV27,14,CASSRSGGSDTQYF
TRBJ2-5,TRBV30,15,CAWSAMGAGGETQYF
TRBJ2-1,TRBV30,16,CAWRVYGAGKGGEQFF
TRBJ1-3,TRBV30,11,CAWIAGNTIYF
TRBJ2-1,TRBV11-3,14,CASSLMAHPNEQFF
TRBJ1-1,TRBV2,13,CASSDWGTTEAFF
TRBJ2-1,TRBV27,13,CASSSSPYNEQFF
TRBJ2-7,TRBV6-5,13,CASSEADLREQYF
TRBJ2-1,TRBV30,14,CAWSGLAGVNEQFF
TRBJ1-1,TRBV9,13,CASSVGGYSEAFF
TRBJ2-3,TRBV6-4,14,CASKPDGVTDTQYF
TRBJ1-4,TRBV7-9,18,CASSLAGLLKRVEEKLFF
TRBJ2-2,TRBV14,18,CASSQQTSGRSITGELFF
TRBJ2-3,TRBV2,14,CASSVELARDTQYF
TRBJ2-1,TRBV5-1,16,CASSGRTGQFYNEQFF
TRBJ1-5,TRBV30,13,CAWSVRWAQPQHF
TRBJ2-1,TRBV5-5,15,CASSLSVTNNNEQFF
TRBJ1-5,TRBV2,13,CASSEVKNQPQHF
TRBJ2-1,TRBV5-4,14,CASSLADRVNEQFF
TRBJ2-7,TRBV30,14,CAWSVQAGTYEQYF
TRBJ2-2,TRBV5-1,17,CASSLVTPGQNTGELFF
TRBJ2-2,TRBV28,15,CASSGQSFNTGELFF
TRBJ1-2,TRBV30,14,CAWKGQGPNYGYTF
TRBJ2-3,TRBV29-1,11,CSVAEGDTQYF
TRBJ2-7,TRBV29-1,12,CSVRSQGNEQYF
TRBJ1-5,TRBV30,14,CAWSVGQYNQPQHF
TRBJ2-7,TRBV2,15,CASSGGLAGRHEQYF
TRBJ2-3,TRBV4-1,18,CASSPSTSGRESTDTQYF
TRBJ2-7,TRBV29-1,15,CSVDKGLAGGGEQYF
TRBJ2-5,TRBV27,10,CASSVRTQYF
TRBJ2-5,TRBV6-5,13,CASSLSDPQTQYF
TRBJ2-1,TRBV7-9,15,CASSLDLVGGRKQFF
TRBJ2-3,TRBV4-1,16,CASSQGGTPSTDTQYF
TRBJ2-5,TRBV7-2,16,CASTLAGSHRQETQYF
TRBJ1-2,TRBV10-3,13,CAIRPEANYGYTF
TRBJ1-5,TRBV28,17,CASSPPWGRGANQPQHF
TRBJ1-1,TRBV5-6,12,CASSLASLEAFF
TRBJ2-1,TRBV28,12,CASSPPSKAQFF
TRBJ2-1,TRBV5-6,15,CASSLWRGRKNEQFF
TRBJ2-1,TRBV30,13,CARTDPLENEQFF
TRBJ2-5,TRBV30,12,CAWSANQETQYF
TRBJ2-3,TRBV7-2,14,CASRNMGSTDTQYF
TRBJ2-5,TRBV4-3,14,CASSQDVGTETQYF
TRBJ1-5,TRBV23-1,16,CASSQTLRGGNQPQHF
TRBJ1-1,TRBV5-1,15,CASSLRAGRNTEAFF
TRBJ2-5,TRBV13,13,CASSPGTRKTQYF
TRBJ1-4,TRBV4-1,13,CASSQYRDEKLFF
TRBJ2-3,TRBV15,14,CATSGPGSTDTQYF